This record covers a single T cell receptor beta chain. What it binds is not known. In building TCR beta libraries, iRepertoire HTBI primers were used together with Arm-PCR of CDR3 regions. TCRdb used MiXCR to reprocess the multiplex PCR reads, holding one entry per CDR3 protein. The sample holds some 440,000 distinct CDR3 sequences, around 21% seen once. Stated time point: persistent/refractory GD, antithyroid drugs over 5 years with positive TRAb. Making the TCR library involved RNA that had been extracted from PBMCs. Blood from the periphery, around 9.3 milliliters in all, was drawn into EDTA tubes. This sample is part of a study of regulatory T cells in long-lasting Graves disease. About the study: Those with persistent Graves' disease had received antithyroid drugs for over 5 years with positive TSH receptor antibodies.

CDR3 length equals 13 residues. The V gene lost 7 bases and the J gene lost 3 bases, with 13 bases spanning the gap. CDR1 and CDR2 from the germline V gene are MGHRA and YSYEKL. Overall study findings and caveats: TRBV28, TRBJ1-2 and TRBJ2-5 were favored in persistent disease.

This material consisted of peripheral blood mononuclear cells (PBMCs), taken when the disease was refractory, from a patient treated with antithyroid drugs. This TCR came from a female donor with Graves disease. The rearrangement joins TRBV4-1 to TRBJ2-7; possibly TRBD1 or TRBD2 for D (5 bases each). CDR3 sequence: CASKGTGLYEQYF. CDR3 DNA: TGCGCCAGCAAAGGGACCGGCCTCTACGAGCAGTACTTC.